Sequencing of this T cell receptor (beta chain) was carried out in a study of T cell repertoires in cytomegalovirus infection. TCRdb re-derived calls from the reads in MiXCR, one entry per CDR3 protein. The data show around 260,000 distinct CDR3 sequences, 20% to 30% seen once. Trimming cost V 8 bases and J 0 bases; bases outside gene matches: 12. There are 18 residues in the CDR3. The germline V gene encodes CDR1 SNHLY and CDR2 FYNNEI. The chain carries TRBV2 and TRBJ2-1; 11 bases map to TRBD2. This TCR came from a human donor in good health (CMV status not recorded). Some clones in this sample may be carry-over from other donors' samples. The sample comprised PBMCs. In DNA, the CDR3 is TGTGCCAGCGCTCTAGCGGGGGGCCTAGGGAGCTCCTACAATGAGCAGTTCTTC. Its protein product is CASALAGGLGSSYNEQFF.